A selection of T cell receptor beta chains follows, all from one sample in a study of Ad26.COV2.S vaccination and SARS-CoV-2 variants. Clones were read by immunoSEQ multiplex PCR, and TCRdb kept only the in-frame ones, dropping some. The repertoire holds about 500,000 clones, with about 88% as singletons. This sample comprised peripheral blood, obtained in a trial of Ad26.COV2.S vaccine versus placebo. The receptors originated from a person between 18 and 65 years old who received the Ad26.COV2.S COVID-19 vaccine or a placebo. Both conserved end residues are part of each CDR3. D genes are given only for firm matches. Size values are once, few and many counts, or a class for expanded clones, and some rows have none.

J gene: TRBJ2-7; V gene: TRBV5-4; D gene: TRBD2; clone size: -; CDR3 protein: CASSLYSLAGVLAEQYF; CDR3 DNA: TGTGCCAGCAGCTTATATTCTCTAGCGGGAGTTCTTGCCGAGCAGTACTTC
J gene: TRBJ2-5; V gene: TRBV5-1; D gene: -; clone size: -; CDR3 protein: CASSLVGASQETQYF; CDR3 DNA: TGCGCCAGCAGCTTGGTTGGGGCCAGCCAAGAGACCCAGTACTTC
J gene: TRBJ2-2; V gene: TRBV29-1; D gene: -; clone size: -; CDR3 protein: CSVVGKINTGELFF; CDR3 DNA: TGCAGCGTTGTTGGGAAGATAAACACCGGGGAGCTGTTTTTT
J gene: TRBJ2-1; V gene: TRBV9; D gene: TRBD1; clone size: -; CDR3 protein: CASSDIQGMAANEQFF; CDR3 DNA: TGTGCCAGCAGCGATATACAGGGGATGGCGGCCAATGAGCAGTTCTTC
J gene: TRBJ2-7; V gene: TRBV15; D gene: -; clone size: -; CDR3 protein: CATSRAYIGSYEQYF; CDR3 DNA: TGTGCCACCAGTCGCGCTTACATAGGATCCTACGAGCAGTACTTC
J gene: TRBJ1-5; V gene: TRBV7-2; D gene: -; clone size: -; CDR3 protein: CASSLGGEIPQPQHF; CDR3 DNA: TGTGCCAGCAGCTTAGGCGGCGAAATTCCTCAGCCCCAGCATTTT
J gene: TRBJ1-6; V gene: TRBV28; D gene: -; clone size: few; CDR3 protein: CASSSPFWDNSPLHF; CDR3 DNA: TGTGCCAGCAGTTCGCCCTTTTGGGATAATTCACCCCTCCACTTT
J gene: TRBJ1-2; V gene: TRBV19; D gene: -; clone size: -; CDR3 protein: CASSIGDGNYGYTF; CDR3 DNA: TGTGCCAGTAGTATCGGGGACGGAAACTATGGCTACACCTTC
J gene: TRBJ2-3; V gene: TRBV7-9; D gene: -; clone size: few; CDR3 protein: CASSLEHTQYF; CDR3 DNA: TGTGCCAGCAGCTTAGAGCATACGCAGTATTTT
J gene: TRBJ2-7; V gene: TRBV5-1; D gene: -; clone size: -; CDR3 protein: CASSQTRVVLSEQYF; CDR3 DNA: TGCGCCAGCAGCCAAACAAGGGTGGTCCTGAGCGAGCAGTACTTC
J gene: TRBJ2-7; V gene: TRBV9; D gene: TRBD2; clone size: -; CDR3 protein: CASSVAGVGYEQYF; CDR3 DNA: TGTGCCAGCAGCGTGGCGGGAGTGGGTTACGAGCAGTACTTC
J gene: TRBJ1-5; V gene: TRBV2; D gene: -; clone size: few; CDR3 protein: CASRADQPQHF; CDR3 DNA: TGTGCCAGCAGGGCCGATCAGCCCCAGCATTTT
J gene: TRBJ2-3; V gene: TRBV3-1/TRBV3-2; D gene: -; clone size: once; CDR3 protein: CASSQGTRRSGTQYF; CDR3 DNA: TGTGCCAGCAGCCAAGGGACCCGGAGATCCGGTACGCAGTATTTT
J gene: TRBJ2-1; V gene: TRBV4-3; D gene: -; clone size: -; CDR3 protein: CASSHEIQGITVHEQFF; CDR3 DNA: TGCGCCAGCAGCCATGAAATCCAGGGAATAACGGTCCATGAGCAGTTCTTC
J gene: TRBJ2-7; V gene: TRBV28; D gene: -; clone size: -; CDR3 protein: CASTQGFRGEQYF; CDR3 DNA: TGTGCCAGTACCCAGGGTTTCCGTGGGGAGCAGTACTTC
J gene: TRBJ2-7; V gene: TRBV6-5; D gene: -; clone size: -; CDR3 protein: CASSYSGWLRSEQYF; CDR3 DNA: TGTGCCAGCAGTTACTCTGGCTGGCTACGGTCCGAGCAGTACTTC
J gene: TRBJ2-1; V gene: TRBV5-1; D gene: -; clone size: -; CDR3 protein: CASSLAVGEKIYNEQFF; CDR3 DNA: TGCGCCAGCAGCTTGGCCGTGGGGGAAAAGATCTACAATGAGCAGTTCTTC
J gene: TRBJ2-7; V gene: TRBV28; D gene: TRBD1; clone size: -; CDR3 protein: CASSLGQPYEQYF; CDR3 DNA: TGTGCCAGCAGTTTGGGACAGCCCTACGAGCAGTACTTC
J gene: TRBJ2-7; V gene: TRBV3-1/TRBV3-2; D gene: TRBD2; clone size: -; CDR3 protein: CASSQGSGRFEQYF; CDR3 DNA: TGTGCCAGCAGCCAGGGTAGCGGGCGTTTCGAGCAGTACTTC
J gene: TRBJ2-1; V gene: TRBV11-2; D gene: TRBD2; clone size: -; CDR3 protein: CASSLTAGLAGGANEQFF; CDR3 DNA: TGTGCCAGCAGCTTAACCGCGGGACTAGCGGGAGGGGCCAATGAGCAGTTCTTC
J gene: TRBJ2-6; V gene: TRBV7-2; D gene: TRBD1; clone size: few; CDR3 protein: CASSAPGQGTGANVLTF; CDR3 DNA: TGTGCCAGCAGCGCGCCGGGACAGGGTACTGGGGCCAACGTCCTGACTTTC
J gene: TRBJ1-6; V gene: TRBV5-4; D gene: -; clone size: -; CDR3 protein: CASSLVRDSPLHF; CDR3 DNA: TGTGCCAGCAGCTTGGTTCGGGATTCACCCCTCCACTTT
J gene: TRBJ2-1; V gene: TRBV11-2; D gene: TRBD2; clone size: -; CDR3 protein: CASRRTSGGSYNEQFF; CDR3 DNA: TGTGCCAGCAGAAGGACTAGCGGGGGCTCCTACAATGAGCAGTTCTTC
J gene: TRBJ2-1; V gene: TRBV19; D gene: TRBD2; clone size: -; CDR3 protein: CASSIDLWTRRETGNEQFF; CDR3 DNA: TGTGCCAGTAGTATAGATCTTTGGACTAGGCGGGAGACGGGCAATGAGCAGTTCTTC
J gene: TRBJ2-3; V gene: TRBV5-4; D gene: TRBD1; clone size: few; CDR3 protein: CASSSMDRGGADTQYF; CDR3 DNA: TGTGCCAGCAGCTCCATGGACAGGGGCGGCGCAGATACGCAGTATTTT
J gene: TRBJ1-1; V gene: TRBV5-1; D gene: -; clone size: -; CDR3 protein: CASSLVPGDTEAFF; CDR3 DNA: TGCGCCAGCAGCTTGGTGCCGGGTGACACTGAAGCTTTCTTT
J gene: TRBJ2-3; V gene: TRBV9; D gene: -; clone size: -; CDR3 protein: CASSVDQGRTSTDTQYF; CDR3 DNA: TGTGCCAGCAGCGTAGATCAGGGAAGAACTAGCACAGATACGCAGTATTTT